A single sample gave rise to the 9 T cell receptor beta chains below, sequenced in a study of blood T cell repertoires in COVID-19. Method: immunoSEQ multiplex PCR; TCRdb's copy keeps in-frame clones and lacks some. This table holds around 310,000 clones, around 90% found once. Sequencing was done on a sample of peripheral blood. The receptor set was obtained from a woman aged 30 to 39 with COVID-19, enrolled during active disease.

The V and J genes are TRBV4-1 and TRBJ2-7; possibly TRBD1 for D (6 bases). The V gene's germline CDR1 is MGHRA and CDR2 YSYEKL. The V end was cut by 2 bases, the J end by 2 bases, with 7 bases between. The CDR3 totals 13 residues. CDR3 sequence (DNA): TGCGCCAGCAGCCAAACAGGGACCTACGAGCAGTACTTC. Its translation: CASSQTGTYEQYF.

This clone was detected only once. The chain combines TRBV9 with TRBJ2-2; D is possibly TRBD2 (7 bases). Trimming left V 0 bases short and J 2 bases short, with 14 bases between. Germline CDR1 SGDLS, CDR2 YYNGEE. This CDR3 contains 17 residues. CDR3 nucleotide sequence: TGTGCCAGCAGCGTAGCGGGGGGCGGAGCAAACACCGGGGAGCTGTTTTTT. It codes for CASSVAGGGANTGELFF.

The V and J genes are TRBV3-1 (or the pseudogene TRBV3-2) and TRBJ2-3; tentative D call: TRBD1 (5 bases). The ends were cut back, 2 bases at V and 4 bases at J, with 10 bases in the middle. The CDR3 runs to 14 residues. CDR1 and CDR2 (germline): LGHDT, YNNKEL (reference sequence). CDR3 sequence: CASSQNTGADTQYF. Here the CDR3 DNA reads TGTGCCAGCAGCCAAAATACAGGTGCAGATACGCAGTATTTT.

This clone showed up just once. The gene calls are TRBV19 and TRBJ2-1; D possibly corresponds to TRBD1 (6 bases). This CDR3 contains 14 residues. Germline CDR1 LNHDA, CDR2 SQIVND (reference sequence). Trimming took 5 bases from V and 7 from J, leaving 15 bases between them. This chain's CDR3 is CASSADRIANEQFF. The CDR3 region has the DNA TGTGCCAGTAGTGCAGACAGGATAGCGAATGAGCAGTTCTTC.

The rearrangement joins TRBV2 to TRBJ2-5; D is possibly TRBD1 (6 bases). Trimming pared 8 bases from V and 4 bases from J, leaving 11 bases between. Germline-derived CDR1 and CDR2 are SNHLY and FYNNEI. The CDR3 is 12 amino acids. For the CDR3, the DNA is TGTGCCAGCCTAGACAGGCGAGAGACCCAGTACTTC. Residues: CASLDRRETQYF.

J is TRBJ2-3 and V is TRBV27; 11 nucleotides line up with TRBD2. V was clipped by 5 bases and J by 2 bases; unmatched bases: 6. Germline V gene data show CDR1 as MNHEY and CDR2 as SMNVEV (reference sequence). This CDR3 is 16 amino acids long. For the CDR3, the DNA is TGTGCCAGCAGTCCCTTAGCGGGAGGGACCACAGATACGCAGTATTTT. Residues: CASSPLAGGTTDTQYF.

CDR3 region: CASSLAGAGQGRTGELFF. CDR3 bases: TGCGCCAGCAGCTTGGCAGGGGCGGGACAGGGTCGCACCGGGGAGCTGTTTTTT. The J gene is TRBJ2-2, the V gene TRBV5-1; 9 bases are shared with TRBD1. The V and J ends lost 0 bases and 4 bases, in that order; junction bases with no gene match: 10. Germline V gives CDR1 SGHRS, CDR2 YFSETQ. The CDR3 is 18 amino acids. Together with reference TRBV5-1 and TRBJ2-2, the CDR3 gives the full variable domain: KAGVTQTPRYLIKTRGQQVTLSCSPISGHRSVSWYQQTPGQGLQFLFEYFSETQRNKGNFPGRFSGRQFSNSRSEMNVSTLELGDSALYLCASSLAGAGQGRTGELFFGEGSRLTVL.

This clone was observed a handful of times. The CDR3 bases are TGTGCCAGCAGTTTGTCTTATCTTCAGCCCCAGCATTTT. Protein: CASSLSYLQPQHF. The V call is TRBV27, the J call TRBJ1-5; D call uncertain. The CDR3 totals 13 residues. V was trimmed by 3 bases and J by 6 bases, leaving 9 bases between them. Germline V gene data show CDR1 as MNHEY and CDR2 as SMNVEV (reference sequence).

V and J are TRBV3-1 (or the pseudogene TRBV3-2) and TRBJ1-1; maybe TRBD1 (5 bases). Looked up from germline, CDR1 is LGHDT and CDR2 is YNNKEL (reference sequence). Trimming took off 0 bases at V and 11 bases at J, with 10 bases between the two ends. The CDR3 runs 12 residues. The CDR3 region has the DNA TGTGCCAGCAGCCAAGAAGGGGCGCAGGCTTTCTTT. The encoded protein is CASSQEGAQAFF.